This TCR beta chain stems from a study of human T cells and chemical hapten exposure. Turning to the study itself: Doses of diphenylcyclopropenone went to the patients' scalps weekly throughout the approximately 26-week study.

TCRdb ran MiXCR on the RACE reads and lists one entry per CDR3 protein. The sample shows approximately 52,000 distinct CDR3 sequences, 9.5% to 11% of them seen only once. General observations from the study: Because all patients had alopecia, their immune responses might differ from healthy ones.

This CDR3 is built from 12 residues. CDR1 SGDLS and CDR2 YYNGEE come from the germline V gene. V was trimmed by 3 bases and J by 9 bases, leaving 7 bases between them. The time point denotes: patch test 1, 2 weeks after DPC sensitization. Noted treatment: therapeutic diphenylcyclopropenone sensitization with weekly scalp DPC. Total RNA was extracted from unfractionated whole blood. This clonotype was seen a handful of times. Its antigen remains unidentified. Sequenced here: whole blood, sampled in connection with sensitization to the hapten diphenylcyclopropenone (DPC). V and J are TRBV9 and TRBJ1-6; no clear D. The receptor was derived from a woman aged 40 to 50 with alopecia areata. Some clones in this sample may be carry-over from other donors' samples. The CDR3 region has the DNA TGTGCCAGCAGCGACCTTAGTTCACCCCTCCACTTT. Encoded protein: CASSDLSSPLHF.